The source of this T cell receptor (beta chain) is a study of T cells after yellow fever vaccination (dated by TCRdb to the late 2010s). For context, the study as a whole: Libraries from fractions with low cell numbers were prepared with the SMART-Seq v4 Ultra Low Input RNA kit. To track T-cell clones before and after primary and booster YFV17D yellow fever vaccination, bulk TCR alpha and beta repertoires were sequenced longitudinally. Two healthy male donors made up the cohort, one aged 18 to 30 years and the other aged 30 to 40 years. Blood was drawn at multiple timepoints before and after primary and secondary immunization, with bulk PBMC replicates and cell subsets isolated. Beyond this particular receptor, the publication reports: The study included only two donors, which limits how far the findings can be generalized. The secondary T-cell response was weaker than the primary response but faster, peaking on day 5 instead of day 15. FACS-sorted repertoires could contain abundant contaminating clonotypes from the bulk population, so computational filtering was required. A small fraction of clonotypes showed up in both the CD4 and CD8 compartments, probably as a result of convergent recombination. After the booster, most clones that had expanded after primary vaccination were detected again (roughly 96% of CD4 and around nine tenths of CD8), suggesting broad maintenance of memory.

What this sample's treatment or condition label stands for: live attenuated yellow fever vaccine strain. PBMCs were isolated from peripheral blood using a standard Ficoll-Paque protocol. Epitope-specific CD8 T cells were sorted with a dextramer loaded with the yellow fever NS4B epitope peptide, together with anti-CD3 and anti-CD8 staining. TriZol was used to extract RNA from bulk PBMCs, CD4 and CD8 fractions, and dextramer-positive and dextramer-negative fractions. TCR cDNA was synthesized by 5'RACE template switching, through which a universal primer site and unique molecular identifiers were introduced. Priming for cDNA synthesis came from both the TCR alpha and TCR beta constant segments. Libraries were amplified in two PCR steps, with sample barcodes and sequencing adapters added in the second step. Sequencing of libraries was performed on Illumina HiSeq 2500 (2x100 bp) or NovaSeq (2x150 bp). As for the original processing: MIGEC was used to demultiplex reads and collapse the reads into UMI consensus sequences, and MiXCR was used for V(D)J alignment. Vaccine-responding clonotypes were defined with edgeR using replicate PBMC samples, requiring FDR below 0.01 and a log2 fold change above 5 up to day 15. CD4 or CD8 identity was assigned to each bulk clonotype according to whether the clonotype was present at higher abundance in the sequenced CD4 repertoire or the sequenced CD8 repertoire. A clonotype counted as NS4B-specific if enriched at least 10-fold in dextramer-positive versus dextramer-negative fractions, with CD4-biased clonotypes left out. The public reads were reanalyzed by TCRdb: fastp trimming at Q25, MiXCR alignment, in-frame beta chains only. CDR3 protein duplicates are merged, each entry listing the most common genes and DNA. The V and J calls were determined by TCRdb, not by the authors. Counted in this sample were more than 75,000 distinct CDR3 sequences; almost 9% of them appeared once. The biggest ten clones account for about 15% of the sample.

The germline V gene yields MDHEN for CDR1 and SYDVKM for CDR2. Trimmed from V: 5 bases; trimmed from J: 4 bases; junction bases lacking a gene match: 10. The CDR3 runs 16 residues from the cysteine to the phenylalanine. Only the CDR3 part of the read is kept: 48 bases, read in frame from the first base. This clonotype was seen ten or more times. Base qualities are not recorded, but no much larger clone differs from it by a single base. The origin of this receptor is a man aged 18 to 30 who received the YFV17D yellow fever vaccine. Source: CD8+ T cells not binding an NS4B(214-222) dextramer, sorted from PBMCs, taken roughly 15 days after the first yellow fever vaccination. The cell subset or site label for this specimen denotes: NS4B epitope dextramer-negative CD8 T cells. The V and J genes are TRBV28 and TRBJ2-1; the central 8 bases match TRBD2. The CDR3 is CASSQPAGAWYNEQFF. The nucleotide sequence is given as TGTGCCAGCAGTCAACCAGCGGGGGCCTGGTACAATGAGCAGTTCTTC. The reference TRBV28 and TRBJ2-1 proteins fill in what lies around the CDR3, so the full variable domain reads DVKVTQSSRYLVKRTGEKVFLECVQDMDHENMFWYRQDPGLGLRLIYFSYDVKMKEKGDIPEGYSVSREKKERFSLILESASTNQTSMYLCASSQPAGAWYNEQFFGPGTRLTVL.